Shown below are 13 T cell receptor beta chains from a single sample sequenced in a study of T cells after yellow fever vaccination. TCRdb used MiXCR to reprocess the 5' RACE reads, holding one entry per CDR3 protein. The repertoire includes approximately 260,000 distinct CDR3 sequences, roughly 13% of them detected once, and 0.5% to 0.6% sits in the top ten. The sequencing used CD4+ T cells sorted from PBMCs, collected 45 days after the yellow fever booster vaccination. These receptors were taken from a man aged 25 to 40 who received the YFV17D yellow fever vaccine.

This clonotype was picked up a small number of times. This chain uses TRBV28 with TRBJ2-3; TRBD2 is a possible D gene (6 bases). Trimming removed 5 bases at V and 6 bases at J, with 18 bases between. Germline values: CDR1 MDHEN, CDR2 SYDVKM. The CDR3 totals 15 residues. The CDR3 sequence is CASSRPGVLADTQYF. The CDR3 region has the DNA TGTGCCAGCAGTCGACCCGGGGTTCTAGCGGATACGCAGTATTTT.

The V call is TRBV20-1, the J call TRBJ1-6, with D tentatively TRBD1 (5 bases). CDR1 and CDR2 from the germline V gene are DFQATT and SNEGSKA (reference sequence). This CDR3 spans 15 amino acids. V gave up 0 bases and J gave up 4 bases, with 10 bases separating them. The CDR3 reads CSARDGWGYNSPLHF. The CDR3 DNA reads TGCAGTGCTAGAGACGGCTGGGGGTATAATTCACCCCTCCACTTT.

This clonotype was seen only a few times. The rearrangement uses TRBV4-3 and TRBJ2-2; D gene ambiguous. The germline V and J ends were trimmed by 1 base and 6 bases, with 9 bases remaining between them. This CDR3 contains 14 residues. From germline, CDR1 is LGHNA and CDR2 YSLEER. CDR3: CASSQGRIAGELFF. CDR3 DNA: TGCGCCAGCAGCCAAGGTCGTATCGCCGGGGAGCTGTTTTTT.

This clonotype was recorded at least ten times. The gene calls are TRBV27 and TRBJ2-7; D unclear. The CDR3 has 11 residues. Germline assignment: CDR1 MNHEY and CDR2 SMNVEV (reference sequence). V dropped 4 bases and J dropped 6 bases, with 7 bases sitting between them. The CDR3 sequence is CASSYAAEQYF. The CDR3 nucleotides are TGTGCCAGCAGTTACGCTGCCGAGCAGTACTTC.

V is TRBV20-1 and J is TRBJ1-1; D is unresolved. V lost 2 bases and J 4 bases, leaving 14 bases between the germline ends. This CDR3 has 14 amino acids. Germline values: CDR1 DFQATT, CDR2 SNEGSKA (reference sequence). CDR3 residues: CSARTQRVGTEAFF. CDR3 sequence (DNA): TGCAGTGCTAGAACCCAGAGGGTTGGCACTGAAGCTTTCTTT.

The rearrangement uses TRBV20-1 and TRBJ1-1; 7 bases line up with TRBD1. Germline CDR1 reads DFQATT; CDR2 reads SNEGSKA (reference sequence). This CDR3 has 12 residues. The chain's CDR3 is CGRHRGGSEAFF. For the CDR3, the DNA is TGCGGTCGGCACAGGGGAGGGAGTGAAGCTTTCTTT.

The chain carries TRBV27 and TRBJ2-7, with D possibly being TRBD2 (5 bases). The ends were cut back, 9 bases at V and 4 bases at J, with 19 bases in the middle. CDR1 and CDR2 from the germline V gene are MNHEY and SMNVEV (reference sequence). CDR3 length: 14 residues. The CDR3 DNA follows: TGTGCCAGTTCACGCCGGGAAGACCTTTACGAGCAGTACTTC. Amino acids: CASSRREDLYEQYF.

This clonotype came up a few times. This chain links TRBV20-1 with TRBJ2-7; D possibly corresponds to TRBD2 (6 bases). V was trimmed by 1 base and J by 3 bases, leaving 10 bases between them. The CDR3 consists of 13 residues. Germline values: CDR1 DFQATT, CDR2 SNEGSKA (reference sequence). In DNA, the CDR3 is TGCAGTGCTAGAGTCGGAGGGGTCTACGAGCAGTACTTC. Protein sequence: CSARVGGVYEQYF.

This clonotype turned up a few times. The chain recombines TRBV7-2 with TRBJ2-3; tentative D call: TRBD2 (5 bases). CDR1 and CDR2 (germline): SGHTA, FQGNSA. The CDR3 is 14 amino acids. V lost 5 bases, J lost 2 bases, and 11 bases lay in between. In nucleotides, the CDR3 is TGTGCCAGCAGCCCGAACGGGAACACAGATACGCAGTATTTT. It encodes CASSPNGNTDTQYF.

The CDR3 is CASSLEQNGYTEAFF. The CDR3 region has the DNA TGTGCCAGCAGCTTAGAACAAAACGGGTACACTGAAGCTTTCTTT. The V and J genes are TRBV11-2 and TRBJ1-1; D not resolved. Germline values: CDR1 SGHAT, CDR2 FQNNGV. The CDR3 extends over 15 amino acids. V was pared by 0 bases and J by 3 bases, with 11 bases between. The full variable domain, rest sourced from reference TRBV11-2 and TRBJ1-1, is EAGVAQSPRYKIIEKRQSVAFWCNPISGHATLYWYQQILGQGPKLLIQFQNNGVVDDSQLPKDRFSAERLKGVDSTLKIQPAKLEDSAVYLCASSLEQNGYTEAFFGQGTRLTVV.

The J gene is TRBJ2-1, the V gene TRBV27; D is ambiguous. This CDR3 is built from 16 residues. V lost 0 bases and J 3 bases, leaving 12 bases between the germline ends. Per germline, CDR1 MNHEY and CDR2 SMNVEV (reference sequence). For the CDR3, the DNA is TGTGCCAGCAGTTTATCGTACGGTTTATTCTACAATGAGCAGTTCTTC. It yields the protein CASSLSYGLFYNEQFF.

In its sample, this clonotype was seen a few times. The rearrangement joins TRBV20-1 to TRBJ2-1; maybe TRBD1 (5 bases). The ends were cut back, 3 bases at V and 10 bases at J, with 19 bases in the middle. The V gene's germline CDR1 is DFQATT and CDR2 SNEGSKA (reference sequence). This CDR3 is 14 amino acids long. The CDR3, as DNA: TGCAGTGCTAGTACCGGAGTTGGGGCCCTCGAGCAGTTCTTC. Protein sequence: CSASTGVGALEQFF.

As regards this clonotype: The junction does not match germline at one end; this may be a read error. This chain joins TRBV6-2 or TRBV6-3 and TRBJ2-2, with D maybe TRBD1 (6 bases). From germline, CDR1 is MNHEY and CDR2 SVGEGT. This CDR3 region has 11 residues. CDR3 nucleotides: TGTGCCATTAGGGACACCAGGGAGCTGTTTTTT. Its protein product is CAIRDTRELFF.